The 21 T cell receptor beta chains presented below share a single source sample, sequenced in a study of glioma-infiltrating T cells. TCR alpha and beta CDR3 regions were amplified from RNA using iRepertoire nested multiplex PCR. In TCRdb, the multiplex PCR reads were re-called with MiXCR into one record per CDR3 protein. The sample lists about 380,000 distinct CDR3 sequences; about two fifths were seen once. The sample was glioma tissue, nonneoplastic brain tissue, or PBMCs (not recorded which). The receptors originated from a human donor with low-grade glioma or glioblastoma, undergoing nonglioma brain surgery, or in good health (not recorded which).

Ten or more counts support this clonotype. The V gene is TRBV28, the J gene TRBJ1-1, with a possible D match to TRBD1 (5 bases). Between the trimmed V and J ends, which lost 2 bases and 4 bases, there was a span of 11 bases. The CDR3 is made up of 14 amino acids. Germline V gives CDR1 MDHEN, CDR2 SYDVKM. DNA of the CDR3: TGTGCCAGCAGTTTAAATTTGGGGGTCACTGAAGCTTTCTTT. This gives the protein CASSLNLGVTEAFF.

The chain carries TRBV7-9 and TRBJ2-1, with 8 nucleotides matching TRBD2. Germline V gene lookup returns CDR1 SEHNR and CDR2 FQNEAQ (reference sequence). The V segment lost 11 bases and the J segment 4 bases; nucleotides outside the gene matches: 10. This CDR3 is built from 14 residues. DNA of the CDR3: TGTGCCGGGAAGGGACTAGAGGGATACAATGAGCAGTTCTTC. Amino acids: CAGKGLEGYNEQFF.

About this clonotype: A much larger clone is a single base away; this may be a read error. The chain couples TRBV28 to TRBJ2-7; TRBD2 matches 7 bases. The CDR3 has 18 residues. V was clipped by 6 bases and J by 3 bases; unmatched bases: 20. Per germline, CDR1 MDHEN and CDR2 SYDVKM. CDR3 region: CASSPVCGAGLLIYEQYF. CDR3 DNA sequence: TGTGCCAGCAGCCCGGTGTGTGGAGCGGGACTTCTCATCTACGAGCAGTACTTC.

This clonotype was observed a few times. The rearrangement links TRBV5-1 to TRBJ2-1; TRBD1 agrees at 8 bases. V trimming: 0 bases; J trimming: 2 bases; junction bases outside the gene matches: 7. Germline CDR1 SGHRS, CDR2 YFSETQ. The CDR3 loop spans 17 amino acids. CDR3 residues: CASSLGPRTGTYNEQFF. The CDR3, as DNA: TGCGCCAGCAGCTTGGGGCCCCGGACAGGGACCTACAATGAGCAGTTCTTC. Based on the CDR3 plus reference TRBV5-1 and TRBJ2-1, the full variable domain is KAGVTQTPRYLIKTRGQQVTLSCSPISGHRSVSWYQQTPGQGLQFLFEYFSETQRNKGNFPGRFSGRQFSNSRSEMNVSTLELGDSALYLCASSLGPRTGTYNEQFFGPGTRLTVL.

This clonotype was observed a handful of times. The chain links TRBV7-9 to TRBJ2-7; D unclear. The V end was cut by 5 bases, the J end by 3 bases, with 8 bases between. This CDR3 is built from 12 residues. The germline gives CDR1 SEHNR, CDR2 FQNEAQ (reference sequence). The CDR3 sequence is CASSPLIYEQYF. The CDR3 region has the DNA TGTGCCAGCAGCCCACTAATCTACGAGCAGTACTTC.

With regard to this clonotype: With a much larger clone just one base away, this may be a read error. The CDR3: CASSQHRTSGDADTQYF. The DNA of the CDR3 is TGTGCCAGCAGCCAACACCGGACTAGCGGAGACGCAGATACGCAGTATTTT. The V gene is TRBV4-2, the J gene TRBJ2-3; 10 bases agree with TRBD2. V lost 2 bases to trimming and J lost 4 bases; unmatched junction nucleotides: 9. The CDR3 totals 17 residues. CDR1 and CDR2 (germline): LGHNA, YNFKEQ.

This clonotype was picked up many times. This chain connects TRBV7-6 to TRBJ2-3, with 7 bases that match TRBD2. J was trimmed by 4 bases and V by 5 bases; bases with no gene match: 9. The CDR3 is 15 residues long. Germline V gives CDR1 SGHVS, CDR2 FNYEAQ. The CDR3 bases are TGTGCCAGCAGCCCTTGGGGGGGTTCTCCAGATACGCAGTATTTT. Its translation: CASSPWGGSPDTQYF.

Ten or more counts support this clonotype. V gene TRBV28 combines with J gene TRBJ1-1; D unclear. CDR1 MDHEN and CDR2 SYDVKM come from the germline V gene. The CDR3 runs 13 residues. V lost 7 bases and J 10 bases, leaving 19 bases between the germline ends. This CDR3 reads CASTLPTLQTAFF. The CDR3 nucleotides are TGTGCCAGCACCCTCCCGACCCTTCAGACAGCTTTCTTT.

This chain links TRBV4-3 with TRBJ2-7; D uncertain. V lost 4 bases and J 3 bases, leaving 13 bases between the germline ends. CDR3 size: 14 residues. CDR1 and CDR2 (germline): LGHNA, YSLEER. The CDR3 DNA is TGCGCCAGCAGCCCGGGCCCGGGTAGCTACGAGCAGTACTTC. Translation gives CASSPGPGSYEQYF.

The sample holds one count of this clonotype. One junction end disagrees with the germline gene, perhaps due to a read error. The chain uses TRBV19 and TRBJ1-2; D may be TRBD1 (6 bases). The CDR3 sequence is 13 residues long. Germline V gene data show CDR1 as LNHDA and CDR2 as SQIVND (reference sequence). The CDR3 DNA sequence: TGTGCCCGTAGTCCTAGACAGGTCCCTGGCTACACCTTC. This sequence encodes CARSPRQVPGYTF.

This clonotype has only a few counts. This chain uses TRBV19 with TRBJ2-1; D possibly corresponds to TRBD2 (5 bases). The germline V gene encodes CDR1 LNHDA and CDR2 SQIVND (reference sequence). The CDR3 is 15 amino acids. Trimming removed 6 bases at V and 3 bases at J, with 15 bases between. CDR3 sequence (DNA): TGTGCCAGTAGAAGACGAGGGAGCAACTACAATGAGCAGTTCTTC. It translates to CASRRRGSNYNEQFF.

This clonotype was observed a few times. The rearrangement uses TRBV20-1 and TRBJ1-2; the D gene is possibly TRBD1 (6 bases). Germline CDR1 DFQATT, CDR2 SNEGSKA (reference sequence). Trimming stripped 0 bases from V and 10 bases from J, with 18 bases between. CDR3 length equals 14 residues. DNA for the CDR3: TGCAGTGCTAGAGATCTTACAGGGCTAGACTCCTACACCTTC. It encodes CSARDLTGLDSYTF.

This clonotype was detected only a few times. The V call is TRBV10-3, the J call TRBJ1-1; 7 bases are a match to TRBD1. The CDR3 length is 14 residues. V trimming: 5 bases; J trimming: 5 bases; junction bases outside the gene matches: 8. Germline lookup yields CDR1 ENHRY and CDR2 SYGVKD. DNA for the CDR3: TGTGCCATCAGTCCCCGACAGGGTGCGACTGAAGCTTTCTTT. Its protein product is CAISPRQGATEAFF.

This chain links TRBV3-1 with TRBJ2-3; the D is unclear. The CDR3 runs 16 residues. CDR1 and CDR2 (germline): LGHDT, YNNKEL (reference sequence). V shed 3 bases and J shed 1 base, with 14 bases lying between them. The CDR3 DNA reads TGTGCCAGCAGCCAGGGTTCCCGGTTCGGCACAGATACGCAGTATTTT. Amino acid sequence: CASSQGSRFGTDTQYF.

Worth noting for this clonotype: This may come from a read error, since a much larger clone is one base off. This rearrangement joins TRBV6-4 to TRBJ2-1; D gene uncertain. Germline CDR1 and CDR2: MRHNA and SNTAGT. Trimming took 3 bases from V and 10 from J, leaving 19 bases between them. The CDR3 length is 15 residues. CDR3 DNA sequence: TGTGCCAGCAGTGAGGATCAGGCTCTTTCCTACGAGCAGTTCTTC. It codes for CASSEDQALSYEQFF.

Of note for this clonotype: A read error is possible here, since a much larger clone lies one base away. The chain couples TRBV20-1 to TRBJ2-7; 10 bases are a match to TRBD2. CDR3 length: 17 amino acids. J was trimmed by 2 bases and V by 6 bases; bases with no gene match: 16. Germline lookup yields CDR1 DFQATT and CDR2 SNEGSKA (reference sequence). The CDR3, as DNA: TGCAGTGCCTCTTGGGGACTAGCGTTAGATTGGACCTACGAGCAGTACTTC. Protein: CSASWGLALDWTYEQYF.

For this clonotype: A clone one base away is much larger, so this may be a read error. This chain joins TRBV20-1 and TRBJ2-1; 15 nucleotides match TRBD2. CDR3 length: 13 residues. Germline lookup yields CDR1 DFQATT and CDR2 SNEGSKA (reference sequence). The CDR3 region is CSAGTSGRYELFF. The DNA of the CDR3 is TGCAGTGCCGGGACTAGCGGGAGGTATGAGCTGTTCTTC.

This clonotype was seen a few times. The chain carries TRBV20-1 and TRBJ2-7; D unresolved. The germline gives CDR1 DFQATT, CDR2 SNEGSKA (reference sequence). CDR3 size: 11 residues. The V and J ends lost 5 bases and 3 bases respectively, with 8 bases between them. The CDR3 region has the DNA TGCAGTGCTTACAGCCGCTACGAGCAGTACTTC. Protein: CSAYSRYEQYF.

For this clonotype: A much larger clone lies one base from this, so it may be a read error. The chain couples TRBV28 to TRBJ2-7, with D unresolved. The CDR3 extends over 12 amino acids. The V end lost 5 bases, the J end lost 5 bases, and 10 bases lay between the germline ends. In germline, CDR1 is MDHEN, CDR2 SYDVKM. The CDR3 nucleotides are TGTGCCAGCAGTCAGAAAGCTGACGAGCAGTACTTC. Translating it yields CASSQKADEQYF.

This clonotype was seen a handful of times. The chain combines TRBV20-1 with TRBJ1-5, with TRBD1 identical over 8 bases. The CDR3 is 16 amino acids. Germline V lookup: CDR1 DFQATT, CDR2 SNEGSKA (reference sequence). V trimming: 4 bases; J trimming: 2 bases; junction bases outside the gene matches: 10. The CDR3 here is CSAKDRVNFGNQPQHF. CDR3 in DNA: TGCAGTGCTAAGGACAGGGTAAATTTTGGCAATCAGCCCCAGCATTTT.

Notes on this clonotype: At one boundary the junction diverges from the germline segment, which might be a read error. The genes are TRBV24-1 and TRBJ2-3, with 7 bases lining up with TRBD2. The CDR3 covers 14 residues. CDR1 KGHDR and CDR2 SFDVKD come from the germline V gene. CDR3 DNA sequence: TGCGCCACCGCGGGAGCGGACAGCACAGATACGCAGTATTTT. This codes for CATAGADSTDTQYF.